This T cell receptor (beta chain) stems from a study of tumor-infiltrating lymphocytes in primary liver carcinoma (dated 2017 in TCRdb). Context from the whole study: Surgical resection was performed in China between November 2015 and early 2016 on about five patients with histopathologically diagnosed primary liver carcinoma. The five patients, three men and two women aged 30 to 69 years, had hepatocellular carcinoma (four) or combined HCC and intrahepatic cholangiocarcinoma (one). The tumors of the five patients were staged as T1-T3 N0M0, with maximum diameters ranging from 4.2 to 10 cm. Each sample produced about 3.5 to 8 million productive TCRbeta reads, and read depth showed no significant difference between tissue types. The study combined TCRbeta repertoire sequencing, expression microarrays and whole-exome sequencing across five regions of each liver tumor, with adjacent normal tissue and blood. TCRbeta repertoire sequencing covered roughly 35 specimens from 5 patients: around 25 tumor regions, 5 adjacent noncancerous liver tissues and 5 peripheral blood samples. Technical replicate repertoires showed high reproducibility, with mean shared-clone rates roughly 0.87 and correlation coefficients above 0.95. General findings and caveats noted by the study authors: With just a handful of patients in the study, the authors point out that the findings should be validated in a larger study. Compared with blood, tumors had a significantly larger share of the repertoire taken up by the top 250 clones (p = 0.039). Comparison of CD4+ and CD8+ T cell repertoires was precluded by the use of bulk unsorted samples. Because only the TCR beta chain was sequenced and unpaired alpha chains were not captured, true repertoire diversity is likely underestimated. Repertoire overlap was higher between tumor regions (mean around 36%) than tumor-adjacent (roughly 17%) or tumor-blood (approximately 14%) pairs, consistent with antigen-driven expansion.

TRIzol reagent was used to extract blood RNA from unsorted whole blood, while the DNeasy Blood & Tissue kit provided the germline DNA. Chronic HBV infection was present in the patients, and the patients were treatment-naive at sampling. Around 4 milliliters of peripheral blood were collected into K2EDTA tubes before surgery. V is pared back by 4 bases and J by 8 bases, with 14 bases lying between the germline termini. Sequences SGHDN (CDR1) and FVKESK (CDR2) are obtained from the germline V gene. The CDR3 measures 13 amino acids from cysteine to phenylalanine. Only CDR3 DNA remains: 39 bases, in frame from the first base. Comment on this clonotype: No cognate antigen has been identified for it. Per-base qualities were not stored, and no clone one base away is much larger.

A constant-region primer and ProtoScript II reverse transcriptase were used to reverse-transcribe TCRbeta-specific cDNA from about 0.55 ug total RNA. The TCRbeta libraries were prepared through three rounds of nested multiplex PCR following a slightly modified ARM-PCR procedure. Multiplex TRBV1-TRBV30 forward primers and a Cbeta reverse primer were used in the first two PCR rounds, each of which was run for roughly 10 cycles. A final 25-cycle PCR with Deep VentR polymerase added sample barcodes and Illumina adapters. Before sequencing, amplicons of 200-500 bp were purified from gel using a QIAquick gel extraction kit. TCRbeta amplicons were sequenced on an Illumina HiSeq 2500 with 250-bp paired-end reads. As for the authors' bioinformatics: Quality trimming of reads was performed with Trimmomatic v0.33, and paired reads were merged with FLASH v1.2.11 so that full CDR3 sequences could be recovered. MiGEC v1.2.1b assigned V, D and J germline segments to the rearranged TCRbeta sequences. Clonotype statistics and Shannon-Wiener diversity indices were computed with VDJtools v1.0.0. To cut down on sampling bias, every analysis after diversity analysis relied on just the 250 most abundant clonotypes from each sample. TCRdb reanalyzed the raw reads on its own, using fastp at Q25 for trimming and MiXCR for clone calling, and kept in-frame beta chains. Every distinct CDR3 protein forms one entry, paired with its most common genes and DNA. These V and J calls derive from TCRdb rather than the authors' analysis. Recorded for this sample are approximately 330,000 distinct CDR3 sequences; less than 75% of them occurred a single time. Under 8.5% of the sample rests with the top ten.

Sequenced: peripheral blood. The rearrangement joined TRBV14 to TRBJ1-2, with a tentative D gene TRBD1 over 6 matching bases. This TCR was recovered from a man in his forties with primary liver carcinoma and hepatitis B virus infection. The bases read TGTGCCAGCAGCCGGGGCAGGGGATTGGGCTACACCTTC. The translation is CASSRGRGLGYTF.